This T cell receptor (beta chain) appears in the sequencing data of a study of tissue T cells after allogeneic stem cell transplantation. Some clones are missing from TCRdb's copy, which holds only in-frame ones; the method was immunoSEQ multiplex PCR. The sample has 4,000 to 5,500 clones, about 40% seen once. Regarding this clone: What it recognizes is unknown. The junction does not match germline at one end; this may be a read error. The gene symbols are mouse symbols. The DNA ends 1 residue before the CDR3 does, and the rest of the CDR3 is filled in from the germline J gene.

Study-wide points: The patient cohort was small and clinically heterogeneous, with limited sampling depth. Across patients, clones rarely overlapped, yet motif clusters were shared tissue-specifically.

The CDR3 sequence is 14 residues long. The sample's time point: mouse harvest day 14 after allogeneic transplant. The graft held 10^6 splenic CD5+ T cells and 10^7 T-cell-depleted bone marrow cells. B6 (H2b) cells into BALB/c (H2d) mice; tissues taken at day 7 or 14. Material for sequencing was gut tissue. This chain uses TRBV21 with TRBJ2-7, with 10 nucleotides matching TRBD2. Being an ORF, TRBV21 has a function that is uncertain. This receptor was taken from a female BALB/c mouse given C57BL/6 T cells with graft-versus-host disease after an allogeneic hematopoietic cell transplant. CDR3 in amino acids: CASSDWGDSYEQYF. Incomplete CDR3 DNA: TGTGCCAGCAGTGACTGGGGGGACTCCTATGAACAGTAC.